This paragraph covers one T cell receptor (beta chain) sequence. The sample comes from a study of shared T cell receptors in the human thymus. CDR1 and CDR2 from the germline V gene are LGHNA and YNFKEQ. V lost 4 bases and J lost 8, with 21 bases in between. The CDR3 spans 16 residues. The method was immunoSEQ multiplex PCR; TCRdb's version includes in-frame clones alone and lacks a portion of them. Here the sample spans approximately 660,000 clones, around 89% being singletons. A further study also used this sample, focusing on human thymus T cells. Per that paper: Thymus was obtained from resections taken during corrective heart surgery. Thymic and blood repertoires appeared to display a bias in their usage of V and J genes. Unrelated individuals had highly overlapping thymic repertoires, as reported in related research.

V usage is TRBV4-2 and J usage is TRBJ1-5; TRBD1 might be the D (5 bases). The sample consisted of thymocytes. The receptor's source is a boy in the first two years of life with a congenital heart defect. The CDR3 is CASSPFHGRALKPQHF. The DNA for the CDR3 is TGTGCCAGCAGCCCCTTCCACGGCAGGGCTTTGAAGCCCCAGCATTTT.